One and the same sample provided the 17 T cell receptor beta chains below, sequenced in a study of control samples from healthy donors and cancer patients (dated by TCRdb to the early 2020s). The library was built by means of the immunoSEQ multiplex PCR assay. TCRdb holds this immuneACCESS table with in-frame rearrangements only. Some clones are missing; in checked studies, unresolved V genes explain under half, and the rest has no known cause. The sample profile shows 45,000 or so clones; 70% to 90% of them were found once. The ten largest clones represent roughly 10% of the sample. Sequencing was performed on PBMCs. These receptors came from an older woman with lung cancer.

The rearrangement links TRBV7-9 to TRBJ2-1; 8 bases align to TRBD1. Germline trimming cut 1 base from V and 3 bases from J; bases unmatched to any gene: 2. Looked up from germline, CDR1 is SEHNR and CDR2 is FQNEAQ (reference sequence). This CDR3 region has 15 residues. This CDR3 reads CASSLVTGGYNEQFF. The DNA of the CDR3 is TGTGCCAGCAGCTTAGTCACAGGGGGCTACAATGAGCAGTTCTTC. Combining the CDR3 with reference TRBV7-9 and TRBJ2-1 gives the whole variable domain DTGVSQNPRHKITKRGQNVTFRCDPISEHNRLYWYRQTLGQGPEFLTYFQNEAQLEKSRLLSDRFSAERPKGSFSTLEIQRTEQGDSAMYLCASSLVTGGYNEQFFGPGTRLTVL.

This clone was recorded a few times. The genes are TRBV3-1 (or the pseudogene TRBV3-2) and TRBJ1-1; tentatively, D is TRBD1 (5 bases). V was shortened by 4 bases and J by 1 base, with 7 bases between the two germline ends. Germline CDR1 reads LGHDT; CDR2 reads YNNKEL (reference sequence). The CDR3 runs 13 residues. CDR3 residues: CASSLTENTEAFF. The CDR3, as DNA: TGTGCCAGCAGCCTGACAGAGAACACTGAAGCTTTCTTT.

The rearrangement uses TRBV7-9 and TRBJ1-1; tentative D call: TRBD1 (5 bases). The germline V gene has CDR1 SEHNR and CDR2 FQNEAQ (reference sequence). The CDR3 runs to 14 residues. The V gene lost 1 base and the J gene lost 3 bases, with 9 bases spanning the gap. The CDR3 nucleotides read TGTGCCAGCAGCTTAGTCCAGGGCTACACTGAAGCTTTCTTT. Protein: CASSLVQGYTEAFF.

The chain has TRBV5-6 and TRBJ2-5, with TRBD2 matching 8 bases. The assigned J gene may be wrong: the sequence end matches TRBJ2-7 better. This CDR3 is built from 18 residues. CDR1 is SGHDT, CDR2 YYEEEE, per germline. In DNA form, the CDR3 reads TGTGCCAGCAGCTTGGCCGGGAGGAGCGGGAGCGGTTCCTACGAGCAGTACTTC. Translation: CASSLAGRSGSGSYEQYF.

This clone was detected once. The V and J genes are TRBV19 and TRBJ1-2; D gene unclear. CDR1 and CDR2 from the germline V gene are LNHDA and SQIVND (reference sequence). The germline V and J ends were trimmed by 4 bases and 8 bases, with 14 bases remaining between them. The CDR3 consists of 13 residues. The CDR3 DNA reads TGTGCCAGTAGTAGCCAAAGCCTTGGCGGCTACACCTTC. This codes for CASSSQSLGGYTF.

The V gene is TRBV11-2, the J gene TRBJ2-7, with 10 positions matching TRBD1. Unmatched junction bases numbered 4, after V lost 2 bases and J lost 3 bases. Germline loops: CDR1 SGHAT, CDR2 FQNNGV. CDR3 size: 15 residues. DNA for the CDR3: TGTGCCAGCAGCTTAACCGGGACAGGGGACTACGAGCAGTACTTC. Translation gives CASSLTGTGDYEQYF.

In this sample, this clone turned up once. This chain uses TRBV11-3 with TRBJ2-5; D is undetermined. The V gene's germline CDR1 is SGHNT and CDR2 YENEEA. This CDR3 spans 15 amino acids. Trimming cost V 4 bases and J 2 bases, with 14 bases left between them. CDR3 residues: CASSSFLENQETQYF. CDR3 nucleotides: TGTGCCAGCAGCTCGTTTTTAGAGAATCAAGAGACCCAGTACTTC.

This chain links TRBV4-3 with TRBJ2-7; 7 nucleotides match TRBD2. The germline gives CDR1 LGHNA, CDR2 YSLEER. The CDR3 totals 14 residues. Unmatched junction bases numbered 3, after V lost 1 base and J lost 3 bases. CDR3: CASSQGLAVYEQYF. DNA for the CDR3: TGCGCCAGCAGCCAAGGGCTAGCGGTCTACGAGCAGTACTTC.

The genes are TRBV6-5 and TRBJ1-1; possible D gene TRBD1, 6 bases. Trimming pared 7 bases from V and 4 bases from J, leaving 19 bases between. CDR3 length equals 15 residues. From germline, CDR1 is MNHEY and CDR2 SVGAGI. The CDR3 sequence: CASTLMGEGGTEAFF. The CDR3 bases are TGTGCCAGCACCCTGATGGGCGAGGGGGGCACTGAAGCTTTCTTT.

The chain couples TRBV24-1 to TRBJ2-7, with 8 bases lining up with TRBD2. CDR3 length: 14 residues. Trimming removed 7 bases from V and 4 bases from J; junction bases left unmatched: 8. Germline V gene data show CDR1 as KGHDR and CDR2 as SFDVKD. CDR3 in amino acids: CATSTGTRLYEQYF. CDR3 coding DNA: TGTGCCACCAGCACCGGGACTAGACTATACGAGCAGTACTTC.

The chain uses TRBV6-6 and TRBJ2-7, with 8 bases identical to TRBD2. After removal of 2 bases from V and 6 bases from J, the junction contained 6 bases not matched to a gene. Germline assignment: CDR1 MNHNY and CDR2 SVGAGI (reference sequence). The CDR3 contains 14 residues. The CDR3 loop is CASSYQRERSEQYF. The CDR3 DNA sequence: TGTGCCAGCAGTTACCAGCGGGAGAGAAGCGAGCAGTACTTC.

The chain recombines TRBV14 with TRBJ2-5; possible D gene TRBD1, 5 bases. The V end was cut by 0 bases, the J end by 5 bases, with 19 bases between. The CDR3 extends over 17 amino acids. Germline CDR1 reads SGHDN; CDR2 reads FVKESK. CDR3 amino acids: CASSQDSWQGIHETQYF. CDR3 DNA sequence: TGTGCCAGCAGCCAAGATTCATGGCAGGGAATCCACGAGACCCAGTACTTC.

The chain uses TRBV24-1 and TRBJ2-1, with D possibly matching TRBD2 (6 bases). The CDR3 runs to 16 residues. V lost 3 bases and J 5 bases, leaving 16 bases between the germline ends. Germline V gives CDR1 KGHDR, CDR2 SFDVKD. The CDR3 DNA reads TGTGCCACCAGTGATCCGGTCCAGGGCGGGAACAATGAGCAGTTCTTC. It translates to CATSDPVQGGNNEQFF.

The J gene is TRBJ2-1, the V gene TRBV30; TRBD2 might be the D (6 bases). The CDR3 has 15 residues. The germline gives CDR1 GTSNPN, CDR2 SVGIG (reference sequence). V was pared by 0 bases and J by 6 bases, with 15 bases between. For the CDR3, the DNA is TGTGCCTGGAGTGTCTCCCTTCTGGGGGGCAATGAGCAGTTCTTC. Translated, it gives CAWSVSLLGGNEQFF.

The chain combines TRBV28 with TRBJ1-4; no definite D call. Germline-derived CDR1 and CDR2 are MDHEN and SYDVKM. The CDR3 contains 15 residues. Trimming removed 6 bases from V and 5 bases from J, with 16 bases in between. CDR3 loop: CASSQLRENNEKLFF. CDR3 sequence (DNA): TGTGCCAGCAGCCAATTAAGGGAAAACAATGAAAAACTGTTTTTT.

This sequence joins TRBV2 and TRBJ2-1; D ambiguous. The CDR3 is made up of 14 amino acids. CDR1 and CDR2 (germline): SNHLY, FYNNEI. V was clipped by 4 bases and J by 0 bases, with 7 bases between them. The CDR3 DNA is TGTGCCAGCAGTGCGTCCAGCTCCTACAATGAGCAGTTCTTC. Protein sequence: CASSASSSYNEQFF.

In its sample, this clone was seen once. The J gene is TRBJ1-1, the V gene TRBV12-3 or TRBV12-4; maybe TRBD1 (6 bases). With 7 bases removed from V and 7 bases from J, the gap between germline ends came to 16 bases. CDR3 length: 13 residues. For the CDR3, the DNA is TGTGCCAGCAACCTTGGACAGCGTGTTGAAGCTTTCTTT. Protein sequence: CASNLGQRVEAFF.